What follows are 23 T cell receptor beta chains derived from one specimen sequenced in a study of T-cell memory formation after mild COVID-19. Each CDR3 protein gets one entry after TCRdb re-called the 5' RACE reads with MiXCR. Of fewer than 95,000 distinct CDR3 sequences in the sample, about 16% were seen once. The sample consisted of PBMCs or a T cell subset sorted from them (not recorded which). These receptors came from a man aged 18 to 30 who had mild COVID-19 (a few samples of this study predate the infection). Cell type and time point are not known.

This clonotype was picked up many times. This chain joins TRBV5-4 and TRBJ1-1, with TRBD1 as a possible D gene (5 bases). The V end lost 4 bases, the J end lost 3 bases, and 13 bases lay between the germline ends. The CDR3 spans 14 residues. Per the germline V gene, CDR1 is SGHNT and CDR2 is YYREEE (reference sequence). The CDR3 spells CASSPTGGYTEAFF. The CDR3 coding sequence is TGTGCCAGCAGCCCCACCGGGGGGTACACTGAAGCTTTCTTT.

This CDR3 reads CASSPGRGGNQETQYF. CDR3 bases: TGCGCCAGCAGCCCGGGGCGTGGAGGGAACCAAGAGACCCAGTACTTC. V gene TRBV4-1 combines with J gene TRBJ2-5; D may be TRBD2 (6 bases). CDR3 length: 16 amino acids. V was trimmed by 4 bases and J by 0 bases, leaving 15 bases between them. The germline CDR1 and CDR2 sequences are MGHRA and YSYEKL.

V is TRBV7-9 and J is TRBJ1-6; 7 nucleotides match TRBD1. This CDR3 comprises 14 residues. The V and J ends lost 5 bases and 9 bases, in that order; junction bases with no gene match: 7. The germline CDR1 and CDR2 sequences are SEHNR and FQNEAQ (reference sequence). The CDR3: CASSLDRDFSPLHF. Here the CDR3 DNA reads TGTGCCAGCAGCCTCGACAGGGATTTTTCACCCCTCCACTTT.

The chain uses TRBV6-5 and TRBJ2-5; D may be TRBD1 (5 bases). V dropped 0 bases and J dropped 5 bases, with 22 bases sitting between them. Germline loops: CDR1 MNHEY, CDR2 SVGAGI. The CDR3 contains 18 residues. DNA for the CDR3: TGTGCCAGCAGTTACTCTCACCAGGGTTTCCCAATCGGGGAGACCCAGTACTTC. Its translation is CASSYSHQGFPIGETQYF.

This clonotype was detected only a few times. The chain has TRBV7-9 and TRBJ1-5; D gene uncertain. Per the germline V gene, CDR1 is SEHNR and CDR2 is FQNEAQ (reference sequence). Trimming removed 5 bases at V and 0 bases at J, with 8 bases between. The CDR3 is made up of 14 amino acids. The CDR3, as DNA: TGTGCCAGCAGCCCGGAATATAGCAATCAGCCCCAGCATTTT. Its translation is CASSPEYSNQPQHF.

This clonotype was picked up many times. J is TRBJ2-5 and V is TRBV10-3; no reliable D call. The CDR3 length is 12 residues. V lost 3 bases and J 1 base, leaving 3 bases between the germline ends. Germline V CDR1 and CDR2: ENHRY, SYGVKD. The CDR3 DNA reads as TGTGCCATCAGTGAAACCCAAGAGACCCAGTACTTC. The encoded protein is CAISETQETQYF.

This clonotype was counted only a few times. The chain uses TRBV6-2 or TRBV6-3 and TRBJ2-7, with D tentatively TRBD1 (6 bases). This CDR3 is built from 14 residues. Trimming removed 2 bases from V and 1 base from J, with 9 bases in between. Germline CDR1 and CDR2: MNHEY and SVGEGT. The CDR3 DNA is TGTGCCAGCAGTTACCACGGGACATCCTACGAGCAGTACGTC. Protein: CASSYHGTSYEQYV.

At least ten counts were recorded for this clonotype. The rearrangement uses TRBV2 and TRBJ2-5, with TRBD2 matching 9 bases. The CDR3 contains 15 residues. Germline trimming cut 3 bases from V and 3 bases from J; bases unmatched to any gene: 5. Germline V gene sequence: CDR1 SNHLY, CDR2 FYNNEI. CDR3 DNA: TGTGCCAGCAGTGACTCGGGACTAGCAGAAGAGACCCAGTACTTC. Translated, it gives CASSDSGLAEETQYF.

The table lists this clonotype with a few counts. The chain joins TRBV7-6 to TRBJ2-7, with 7 positions matching TRBD1. CDR3 size: 15 residues. In germline, CDR1 is SGHVS, CDR2 FNYEAQ. Trimming cost V 5 bases and J 4 bases; bases outside gene matches: 11. Written as DNA, the CDR3 is TGTGCCAGCAGCCCCGGGACAGCGTCGATTTACGAGCAGTACTTC. It encodes CASSPGTASIYEQYF. Variable domain in full (rest from reference TRBV7-6 and TRBJ2-7): GAGVSQSPRYKVTKRGQDVALRCDPISGHVSLYWYRQALGQGPEFLTYFNYEAQQDKSGLPNDRFSAERPEGSISTLTIQRTEQRDSAMYRCASSPGTASIYEQYFGPGTRLTVT.

This clonotype occurred a few times. V and J are TRBV12-3 or TRBV12-4 and TRBJ2-2, with D possibly being TRBD1 (6 bases). This CDR3 region has 14 residues. V was trimmed by 6 bases and J by 7 bases, leaving 15 bases between them. The CDR3: CASSPPQGSGELFF. Here the CDR3 DNA reads TGTGCCAGCAGCCCGCCACAGGGTAGCGGGGAGCTGTTTTTT.

This clonotype was seen a few times. J is TRBJ2-3 and V is TRBV7-9; the D gene is possibly TRBD1 (5 bases). CDR1 is SEHNR and CDR2 is FQNEAQ in the germline V gene (reference sequence). The CDR3 loop spans 12 amino acids. V was pared by 5 bases and J by 7 bases, with 10 bases between. CDR3 region: CASSPWGHTQYF. The CDR3 bases are TGTGCCAGCAGCCCATGGGGCCATACGCAGTATTTT.

V and J are TRBV4-3 and TRBJ2-5; D ambiguous. Germline V gene lookup returns CDR1 LGHNA and CDR2 YSLEER. The germline V and J ends were trimmed by 1 base and 5 bases, with 11 bases remaining between them. The CDR3 totals 14 residues. CDR3 amino acids: CASSQGSVGETQYF. CDR3 nucleotides: TGCGCCAGCAGCCAAGGGAGTGTGGGGGAGACCCAGTACTTC.

There are a few counts of this clonotype. V is TRBV30 and J is TRBJ2-1, with D perhaps TRBD1 (6 bases). V lost 0 bases and J lost 8, with 17 bases in between. The V gene's germline CDR1 is GTSNPN and CDR2 SVGIG (reference sequence). This CDR3 is 15 amino acids long. CDR3 sequence (DNA): TGTGCCTGGAGTGTAGGTACAGGGAATAGTGATGAGCAGTTCTTC. Amino acids: CAWSVGTGNSDEQFF.

The chain joins TRBV4-1 to TRBJ2-1; D might be TRBD1 (6 bases). CDR1 and CDR2 from the germline V gene are MGHRA and YSYEKL. V shed 0 bases and J shed 10 bases, with 19 bases lying between them. The CDR3 extends over 16 amino acids. In DNA, the CDR3 is TGCGCCAGCAGCCAAGATGGGGCGACAGGTGAGTCAGAGCAGTTCTTC. Amino acid sequence: CASSQDGATGESEQFF.

This clonotype has a handful of counts. The chain links TRBV7-9 to TRBJ1-2, with D possibly matching TRBD1 (5 bases). Germline assignment: CDR1 SEHNR and CDR2 FQNEAQ (reference sequence). Deletions cut 1 base from V and 5 bases from J, with 11 bases between. This CDR3 is 14 amino acids long. CDR3 in DNA: TGTGCCAGCAGCTTAGTCGGGGCGGCTTATGGCTACACCTTC. This codes for CASSLVGAAYGYTF.

This clonotype was found a few times. The J gene is TRBJ1-1, the V gene TRBV4-1; the match to TRBD1 covers 8 bases. Germline CDR1 MGHRA, CDR2 YSYEKL. CDR3 length: 14 residues. V was clipped by 9 bases and J by 6 bases; unmatched bases: 12. DNA of the CDR3: TGCGCCAGTAGACCTGACAGGGGAAGAGCTGAAGCTTTCTTT. Its translation: CASRPDRGRAEAFF.

The rearrangement joins TRBV10-3 to TRBJ1-1; D unclear. Looked up from germline, CDR1 is ENHRY and CDR2 is SYGVKD. The CDR3 consists of 12 residues. With 10 bases removed from V and 1 base from J, the gap between germline ends came to 10 bases. In DNA form, the CDR3 reads TGTGCCACCCGGGAAGGGAACACTGAAGCTTTCTTT. It specifies CATREGNTEAFF.

Ten or more counts support this clonotype. This chain uses TRBV7-6 with TRBJ2-2; D is uncertain. Per germline, CDR1 SGHVS and CDR2 FNYEAQ. V was shortened by 5 bases and J by 7 bases, with 14 bases between the two germline ends. The CDR3 is 14 amino acids. The CDR3 coding sequence is TGTGCCAGCAGCCCCTTCGAAGGTGGCGGGGAGCTGTTTTTT. Residues: CASSPFEGGGELFF.

V gene TRBV7-2 combines with J gene TRBJ2-3; no clear D gene. The CDR3 extends over 14 amino acids. The germline V and J ends were trimmed by 1 base and 2 bases, with 7 bases remaining between them. Germline CDR1 is SGHTA and CDR2 is FQGNSA. CDR3 in amino acids: CASSLDVNTDTQYF. The DNA for the CDR3 is TGTGCCAGCAGCTTAGATGTTAACACAGATACGCAGTATTTT.

The CDR3 DNA reads TGTGCCAGCAGTGAAACAGGGAGCGAGCAGTACTTC. Translation: CASSETGSEQYF. The gene calls are TRBV6-6 and TRBJ2-7; tentatively, D is TRBD1 (6 bases). The V end lost 5 bases, the J end lost 6 bases, and 11 bases lay between the germline ends. CDR1 is MNHNY and CDR2 is SVGAGI in the germline V gene (reference sequence). The CDR3 totals 12 residues.

This clonotype came up a few times. V is TRBV9 and J is TRBJ2-3; D unresolved. V was shortened by 4 bases and J by 6 bases, with 12 bases between the two germline ends. This CDR3 has 13 amino acids. Germline V gene lookup returns CDR1 SGDLS and CDR2 YYNGEE. CDR3 sequence: CASSSVPMDTQYF. CDR3 DNA sequence: TGTGCCAGCAGCTCCGTCCCCATGGATACGCAGTATTTT.

V and J are TRBV6-5 and TRBJ1-3; D might be TRBD1 (5 bases). The CDR3 runs 15 residues. The ends were cut back, 6 bases at V and 2 bases at J, with 14 bases in the middle. Germline CDR1 is MNHEY and CDR2 is SVGAGI. This chain's CDR3 is CASSLRGFTGNTIYF. The CDR3 DNA sequence: TGTGCCAGCAGCCTTCGGGGCTTCACTGGAAACACCATATATTTT.

This clonotype is termed medium-sized (0.01 to 0.1%). The chain uses TRBV4-3 and TRBJ2-3, with D perhaps matching TRBD1 (6 bases). The CDR3 loop spans 17 amino acids. V lost 0 bases and J 0 bases, leaving 13 bases between the germline ends. In germline, CDR1 is LGHNA, CDR2 YSLEER. The CDR3 reads CASSQDWSTGSTDTQYF. The CDR3 DNA is TGCGCCAGCAGCCAAGATTGGTCGACAGGCAGCACAGATACGCAGTATTTT.